A single sample gave rise to the 28 T cell receptor beta chains below, sequenced in a study of human thymus T cells. Thymic tissue was derived from resections collected during corrective heart surgery. Libraries were prepared by immunoSEQ multiplex PCR; TCRdb keeps only in-frame clonotypes and omits some of them. This sample has some 130,000 clones; just under 95% occur once, and the top ten carry 0.024%. Sequencing input: thymus tissue. All receptors come from a boy in the first two years of life with a congenital heart defect but otherwise immunologically healthy.

The rearrangement joins TRBV28 to TRBJ2-7; D might be TRBD1 or TRBD2, each matching 5 bases. Germline V gene lookup returns CDR1 MDHEN and CDR2 SYDVKM. The CDR3 is 15 amino acids. Trimming took off 3 bases at V and 6 bases at J, with 18 bases between the two ends. The CDR3 protein is CASSLTNNSGGEQYF. The CDR3 DNA reads TGTGCCAGCAGTTTGACAAACAACAGTGGGGGCGAGCAGTACTTC.

This clone has a single count. The V gene is TRBV2, the J gene TRBJ2-1, with D possibly TRBD1 on 7 matching bases. There are 18 residues in the CDR3. Germline V gene lookup returns CDR1 SNHLY and CDR2 FYNNEI. Trimming shortened V by 5 bases and J by 3 bases, and 23 bases separated the two germline ends. For the CDR3, the DNA is TGTGCCAGCAGTTTTCAGGGGGGCCACATCCCGAACTACAATGAGCAGTTCTTC. Protein: CASSFQGGHIPNYNEQFF.

This rearrangement joins TRBV11-2 to TRBJ2-7, with 10 bases matching TRBD2. The CDR3 runs 15 residues. Germline assignment: CDR1 SGHAT and CDR2 FQNNGV. The ends lost 5 bases at V and 5 bases at J; junction bases unmatched: 9. CDR3 protein: CASSPGGTSVDEQYF. CDR3 bases: TGTGCCAGCAGCCCAGGGGGGACTAGCGTCGACGAGCAGTACTTC.

The V call is TRBV5-1, the J call TRBJ1-2; no definite D call. Germline V gene data show CDR1 as SGHRS and CDR2 as YFSETQ. This CDR3 has 15 residues. The V and J ends lost 0 bases and 8 bases respectively, with 17 bases between them. The CDR3 nucleotides are TGCGCCAGCAGCTTGGGCGGACCGCACCTTGGGGGCTACACCTTC. Protein: CASSLGGPHLGGYTF.

The rearrangement links TRBV2 to TRBJ2-7; D remains unclear. Germline V gene sequence: CDR1 SNHLY, CDR2 FYNNEI. V lost 1 base and J lost 4, with 5 bases in between. The CDR3 sequence is 12 residues long. CDR3 loop: CASSEGLYEQYF. The CDR3 coding sequence is TGTGCCAGCAGTGAAGGGTTGTACGAGCAGTACTTC.

This rearrangement joins TRBV4-3 to TRBJ2-7; D perhaps matches TRBD1 (6 bases). This CDR3 has 17 amino acids. CDR1 is LGHNA and CDR2 is YSLEER in the germline V gene. V was pared by 0 bases and J by 3 bases, with 18 bases between. CDR3 loop: CASSQETGGGRSYEQYF. The CDR3, as DNA: TGCGCCAGCAGCCAAGAGACAGGTGGGGGACGGAGCTACGAGCAGTACTTC.

The genes are TRBV7-2 and TRBJ2-2; tentative D call: TRBD2 (5 bases). Deletions cut 4 bases from V and 4 bases from J, with 19 bases between. CDR3 length equals 17 residues. From germline, CDR1 is SGHTA and CDR2 FQGNSA. CDR3 sequence (DNA): TGTGCCAGCAGCTGGAGGTCCCGGAGCGGTGGCACCGGGGAGCTGTTTTTT. Amino acid sequence: CASSWRSRSGGTGELFF.

The rearrangement joins TRBV6-6 to TRBJ2-5, with TRBD1 matching over 7 bases. Losses at the gene ends were 4 bases for V and 5 bases for J; bases not matched to a gene: 7. CDR1 is MNHNY, CDR2 SVGAGI, per germline (reference sequence). The CDR3 sequence is 14 residues long. CDR3 sequence: CASSSQTGRETQYF. Written as DNA, the CDR3 is TGTGCCAGCAGTTCCCAGACAGGGCGTGAGACCCAGTACTTC.

This chain links TRBV19 with TRBJ2-2; D unresolved. The V and J ends lost 5 bases and 8 bases respectively, with 9 bases between them. The CDR3 has 12 residues. CDR1 and CDR2 from the germline V gene are LNHDA and SQIVND (reference sequence). CDR3 in amino acids: CASSSPQGELFF. CDR3 nucleotide sequence: TGTGCCAGTAGTTCGCCCCAAGGGGAGCTGTTTTTT. Using reference TRBV19 and TRBJ2-2 for the parts outside the CDR3, the full variable domain is DGGITQSPKYLFRKEGQNVTLSCEQNLNHDAMYWYRQDPGQGLRLIYYSQIVNDFQKGDIAEGYSVSREKKESFPLTVTSAQKNPTAFYLCASSSPQGELFFGEGSRLTVL.

This sequence joins TRBV10-1 and TRBJ2-1, with TRBD2 identical over 7 bases. V gave up 3 bases and J gave up 10 bases; unmatched junction bases: 6. This CDR3 has 13 amino acids. CDR1 is WNHNN and CDR2 is SYGVQD in the germline V gene (reference sequence). Written as DNA, the CDR3 is TGCGCCAGCAGTGAAGGGGACTATAGAGAGCAGTTCTTC. Its translation is CASSEGDYREQFF.

This rearrangement joins TRBV14 to TRBJ2-6, with no clear D. CDR1 SGHDN and CDR2 FVKESK come from the germline V gene. The V gene lost 2 bases and the J gene lost 4 bases, with 6 bases spanning the gap. The CDR3 consists of 14 residues. CDR3 in DNA: TGTGCCAGCAGCCAAACCCAGGGGGCCAACGTCCTGACTTTC. Its translation is CASSQTQGANVLTF.

The chain couples TRBV6-6 to TRBJ2-5; 7 bases fit TRBD1. The CDR3 sequence is 14 residues long. The J segment lost 5 bases and the V segment lost 4 bases, leaving 7 bases of the junction unmatched. Germline loops: CDR1 MNHNY, CDR2 SVGAGI (reference sequence). DNA of the CDR3: TGTGCCAGCAGTTTCGACAGGGAACGGGAGACCCAGTACTTC. Protein product: CASSFDRERETQYF.

This clone was found once. The chain links TRBV4-1 to TRBJ1-2; D is unresolved. V was cut by 4 bases and J by 4 bases, with 19 bases left in between. Germline V gene lookup returns CDR1 MGHRA and CDR2 YSYEKL. This CDR3 contains 16 residues. In DNA form, the CDR3 reads TGCGCCAGCAGCCCCAGCCAAGGAACAGTCCCCTATGGCTACACCTTC. Its protein is CASSPSQGTVPYGYTF.

This rearrangement joins TRBV23-1 to TRBJ2-7; no clear D. TRBV23-1 falls under the ORF class, with uncertain function. The ends were cut back, 5 bases at V and 1 base at J, with 12 bases in the middle. The CDR3 extends over 14 amino acids. The DNA of the CDR3 is TGCGCCAGCAGTTGGAACGTGATATCCTACGAGCAGTACTTC. Residues: CASSWNVISYEQYF.

The rearrangement uses TRBV28 and TRBJ1-1, with 9 bases that match TRBD1. Germline loops: CDR1 MDHEN, CDR2 SYDVKM. The V segment lost 5 bases and the J segment 7 bases; nucleotides outside the gene matches: 8. The CDR3 extends over 14 amino acids. The CDR3 DNA sequence: TGTGCCAGCAGTATGGACAGGGGCGACGGTGAAGCTTTCTTT. This gives the protein CASSMDRGDGEAFF.

This sequence joins TRBV4-1 and TRBJ1-4, with a possible D match to TRBD1 (5 bases). The V end was cut by 2 bases, the J end by 5 bases, with 6 bases between. The CDR3 covers 13 residues. The germline gives CDR1 MGHRA, CDR2 YSYEKL. The CDR3 nucleotides read TGCGCCAGCAGCCAAAGGACAAATGAAAAACTGTTTTTT. This encodes CASSQRTNEKLFF.

This clone was observed once. The chain employs TRBV28 and TRBJ1-6; unclear D gene. The CDR3 is 13 residues long. The V gene's germline CDR1 is MDHEN and CDR2 SYDVKM. V shed 6 bases and J shed 8 bases, with 11 bases lying between them. The CDR3 loop reads CASSWSGHSPLHF. Written as DNA, the CDR3 is TGTGCCAGCAGCTGGTCCGGGCATTCACCCCTCCACTTT.

The rearrangement joins TRBV5-6 to TRBJ1-2; TRBD1 might be the D (6 bases). CDR1 is SGHDT and CDR2 is YYEEEE in the germline V gene. V was clipped by 5 bases and J by 4 bases, with 18 bases between them. The CDR3 runs to 15 residues. The CDR3 bases are TGTGCCAGCAGGGATGACAGGTGGCCCTTCTATGGCTACACCTTC. It yields the protein CASRDDRWPFYGYTF.

This clone is a singleton in its sample. V usage is TRBV9 and J usage is TRBJ2-1, with D perhaps matching TRBD1 (5 bases). Trimming took off 2 bases at V and 1 base at J, with 13 bases between the two ends. There are 16 residues in the CDR3. Germline V gives CDR1 SGDLS, CDR2 YYNGEE. CDR3 sequence (DNA): TGTGCCAGCAGCGTGAAGCAGGGTCAATCCTACAATGAGCAGTTCTTC. This translates into CASSVKQGQSYNEQFF.

The CDR3 spells CASSQEFRGRDEQFF. The CDR3 nucleotides are TGCGCCAGCAGCCAAGAGTTCAGGGGGCGGGATGAGCAGTTCTTC. The V and J genes are TRBV4-3 and TRBJ2-1; 8 positions agree with TRBD1. This CDR3 region has 15 residues. The germline V gene has CDR1 LGHNA and CDR2 YSLEER. The V gene end was trimmed by 0 bases and the J gene end by 8 bases; junction bases not matched to a gene: 6.

The CDR3 DNA sequence: TGTGCCAGCAGCCCGGGTTGTACAAGATCCTACAATGAGCAGTTCTTC. This codes for CASSPGCTRSYNEQFF. The V call is TRBV7-2, the J call TRBJ2-1; no definite D call. The V end lost 5 bases, the J end lost 1 base, and 15 bases lay between the germline ends. The length of the CDR3 is 16 residues. The germline gives CDR1 SGHTA, CDR2 FQGNSA.

This sequence joins TRBV19 and TRBJ1-2, with D possibly being TRBD1 (6 bases). Between the trimmed V and J ends, which lost 3 bases and 2 bases, there was a span of 16 bases. Germline V CDR1 and CDR2: LNHDA, SQIVND (reference sequence). The CDR3 runs to 16 residues. The CDR3 DNA follows: TGTGCCAGTAGTATCCAATACCAGGGGTTCAACTATGGCTACACCTTC. Translation gives CASSIQYQGFNYGYTF.

V is TRBV4-3 and J is TRBJ2-1, with 11 bases aligning to TRBD2. V lost 1 base, J lost 8 bases, and 10 bases stayed unmatched. The CDR3 totals 17 residues. From germline, CDR1 is LGHNA and CDR2 YSLEER. The CDR3 nucleotides are TGCGCCAGCAGCCAAGCCCTCATTAGCGGGGGGGCGGATGAGCAGTTCTTC. Translation gives CASSQALISGGADEQFF.

The rearrangement uses TRBV19 and TRBJ2-7, with 9 bases identical to TRBD1. Unmatched junction bases numbered 11, after V lost 6 bases and J lost 2 bases. The germline V gene has CDR1 LNHDA and CDR2 SQIVND (reference sequence). The CDR3 sequence is 16 residues long. The CDR3 protein is CASSPKFGTGPYEQYF. CDR3 sequence (DNA): TGTGCCAGTAGCCCTAAATTTGGGACAGGGCCCTACGAGCAGTACTTC.

The rearrangement joins TRBV27 to TRBJ1-6; D may be TRBD1 (5 bases). V lost 5 bases and J lost 2, with 13 bases in between. Germline lookup yields CDR1 MNHEY and CDR2 SMNVEV (reference sequence). There are 16 residues in the CDR3. The DNA of the CDR3 is TGTGCCAGCAGTGTTGGGGGGAGAGCCTATAATTCACCCCTCCACTTT. Translation: CASSVGGRAYNSPLHF.

This chain joins TRBV13 and TRBJ1-1; the match to TRBD1 covers 12 bases. V dropped 3 bases and J dropped 0; count of bases not matched to a gene: 5. This CDR3 contains 17 residues. The germline CDR1 and CDR2 sequences are PRHDT and FYEKMQ (reference sequence). The CDR3 reads CASSFGTGGGMNTEAFF. CDR3 DNA: TGTGCCAGCAGCTTTGGGACAGGGGGCGGGATGAACACTGAAGCTTTCTTT.

The chain combines TRBV7-6 with TRBJ2-2, with D perhaps TRBD2 (6 bases). Germline lookup yields CDR1 SGHVS and CDR2 FNYEAQ. The CDR3 extends over 14 amino acids. V was pared by 5 bases and J by 5 bases, with 12 bases between. The CDR3 nucleotides read TGTGCCAGCAGCAGCTCGGGACTTACCGGGGAGCTGTTTTTT. It translates to CASSSSGLTGELFF.

The chain combines TRBV6-6 with TRBJ1-5, with D maybe TRBD1 (6 bases). Germline V gives CDR1 MNHNY, CDR2 SVGAGI (reference sequence). The CDR3 covers 13 residues. The V and J ends lost 9 bases and 4 bases respectively, with 13 bases between them. The CDR3 protein is CASTLGQNQPQHF. For the CDR3, the DNA is TGTGCCAGTACCCTAGGACAGAATCAGCCCCAGCATTTT.